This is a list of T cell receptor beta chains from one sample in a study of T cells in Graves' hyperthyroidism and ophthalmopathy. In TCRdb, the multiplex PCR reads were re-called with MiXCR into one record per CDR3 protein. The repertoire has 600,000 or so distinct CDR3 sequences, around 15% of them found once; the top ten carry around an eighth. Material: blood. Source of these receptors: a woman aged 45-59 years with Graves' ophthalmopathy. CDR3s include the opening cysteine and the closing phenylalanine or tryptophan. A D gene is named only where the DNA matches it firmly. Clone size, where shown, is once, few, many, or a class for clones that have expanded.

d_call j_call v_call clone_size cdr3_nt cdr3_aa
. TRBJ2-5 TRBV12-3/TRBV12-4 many TGTGCCAGCAGTGGAAGAACAGGGCGAGAGACCCAGTACTTC CASSGRTGRETQYF
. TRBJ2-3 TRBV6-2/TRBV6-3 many TGTGCCAGCAGTTACATTGCGGCTAAACGCACAGATACGCAGTATTTT CASSYIAAKRTDTQYF
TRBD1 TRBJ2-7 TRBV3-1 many TGTGCCAGCAGCTCAGGAGCAGGGGGCTACGAGCAGTACTTC CASSSGAGGYEQYF
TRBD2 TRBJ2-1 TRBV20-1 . TGCAGTGCTAGAGATCCACTAGCGGGCTCCTACAATGAGCAGTTCTTC CSARDPLAGSYNEQFF
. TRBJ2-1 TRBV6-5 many TGTGCCAGCAGTTACTCACAGGGAGGGGCTTACAATGAGCAGTTCTTC CASSYSQGGAYNEQFF
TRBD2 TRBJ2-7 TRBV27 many TGTGCCAGCAGACCCCTCCTAGCGGCCTACGAGCAGTACTTC CASRPLLAAYEQYF
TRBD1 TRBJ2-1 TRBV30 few TGTGCCTGGAGTGGACAGGGGGTGGATGAGCAGTTCTTC CAWSGQGVDEQFF
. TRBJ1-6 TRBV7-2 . TGTGCCAGCAGCAACAGGGCTGGTAATTCACCCCTCCACTTT CASSNRAGNSPLHF
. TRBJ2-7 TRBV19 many TGTGCCAGTCGCCAAGCGGTCCAGTCCTACGAGCAGTACTTC CASRQAVQSYEQYF
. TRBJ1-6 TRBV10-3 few TGTGCCGTCAGTGTTGAGGCGGGGGGAAATTCACCCCTCCACTTT CAVSVEAGGNSPLHF